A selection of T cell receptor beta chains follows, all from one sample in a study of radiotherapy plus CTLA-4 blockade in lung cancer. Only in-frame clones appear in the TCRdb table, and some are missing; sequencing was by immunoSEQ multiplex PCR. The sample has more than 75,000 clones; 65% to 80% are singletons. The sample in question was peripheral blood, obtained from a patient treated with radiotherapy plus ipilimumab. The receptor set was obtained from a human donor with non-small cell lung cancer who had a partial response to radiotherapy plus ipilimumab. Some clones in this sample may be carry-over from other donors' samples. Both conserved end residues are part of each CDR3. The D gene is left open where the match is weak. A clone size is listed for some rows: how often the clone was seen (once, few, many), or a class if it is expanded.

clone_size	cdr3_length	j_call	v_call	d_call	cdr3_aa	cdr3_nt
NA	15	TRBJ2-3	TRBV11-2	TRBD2	CASSLDPGLAGYGDF	TGTGCCAGCAGCTTAGATCCGGGACTAGCGGGATACGGAGATTTT
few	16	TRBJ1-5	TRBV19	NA	CASSSPGDWIGQPQHF	TGTGCCAGTAGTTCGCCGGGGGACTGGATAGGGCAGCCCCAGCATTTT
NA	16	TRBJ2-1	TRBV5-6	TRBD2	CASSWGASGIDNEQFF	TGTGCCAGCAGCTGGGGTGCTAGCGGGATCGACAATGAGCAGTTCTTC
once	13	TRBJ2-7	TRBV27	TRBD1	CASRRGQGREQYF	TGTGCCAGCAGACGGGGACAGGGGCGGGAGCAGTACTTC
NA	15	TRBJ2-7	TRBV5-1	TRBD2	CASSFSGGSSYEQYF	TGCGCCAGCAGCTTTAGCGGGGGAAGCTCCTACGAGCAGTACTTC
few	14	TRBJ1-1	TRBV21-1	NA	CASSKARDRGWAFF	TGTGCCAGCAGCAAGGCCCGGGACAGAGGTTGGGCTTTCTTT
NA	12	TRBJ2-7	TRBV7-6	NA	CASSPGAYEQYF	TGTGCCAGCAGCCCGGGGGCCTACGAGCAGTACTTC
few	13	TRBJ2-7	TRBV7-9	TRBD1	CASSSGTGGEQYF	TGTGCCAGCAGCTCCGGGACAGGGGGCGAGCAGTACTTC
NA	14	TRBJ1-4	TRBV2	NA	CASTKIATNEKLFF	TGTGCCAGCACTAAAATTGCAACTAATGAAAAACTGTTTTTT
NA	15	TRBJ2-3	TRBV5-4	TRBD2	CASSLAASGMDTQYF	TGTGCCAGCAGCTTGGCGGCTAGCGGGATGGATACGCAGTATTTT
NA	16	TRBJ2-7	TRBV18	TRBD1	CASSPSLGQGNYEQYF	TGTGCCAGCTCACCAAGTTTAGGACAGGGCAACTACGAGCAGTACTTC
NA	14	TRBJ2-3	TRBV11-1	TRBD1	CASSQDRGSDTQYF	TGTGCCAGCAGTCAGGACAGGGGATCAGATACGCAGTATTTT